One and the same sample provided the 8 T cell receptor beta chains below, sequenced in a study of blood T cell repertoires in COVID-19. Profiling relied on immunoSEQ multiplex PCR, and the TCRdb table lists in-frame clones only, not all of them. Of some 170,000 clones listed, about 81% are singletons. Sample: peripheral blood. The source of these receptors is a woman aged 80 or older with acute or convalescent COVID-19.

At least ten counts were recorded for this clone. The rearrangement links TRBV7-9 to TRBJ2-5; tentative D call: TRBD1 (6 bases). Between the trimmed V and J ends, which lost 0 bases and 4 bases, there was a span of 18 bases. This CDR3 spans 17 amino acids. Germline CDR1 and CDR2: SEHNR and FQNEAQ (reference sequence). The CDR3 region is CASSLAGWGHDVETQYF. As DNA, the CDR3 is TGTGCCAGCAGCTTAGCGGGGTGGGGGCATGATGTAGAGACCCAGTACTTC.

The chain is built from TRBV11-2 and TRBJ1-1, with D uncertain. Germline V gene sequence: CDR1 SGHAT, CDR2 FQNNGV. This CDR3 has 11 amino acids. V was trimmed by 2 bases and J by 7 bases, leaving 5 bases between them. The CDR3 loop reads CASSLWSEAFF. For the CDR3, the DNA is TGTGCCAGCAGCTTATGGAGTGAAGCTTTCTTT.

The chain has TRBV10-3 and TRBJ2-5; 9 nucleotides line up with TRBD1. CDR3 length equals 14 residues. J gave up 2 bases and V 10 bases, and 8 bases lay outside the gene matches. CDR1 and CDR2 (germline): ENHRY, SYGVKD. CDR3 sequence reads: CATLKGQGQETQYF. In nucleotides, the CDR3 is TGTGCCACCTTAAAGGGACAGGGACAAGAGACCCAGTACTTC.

The chain links TRBV6-6 to TRBJ2-1, with D possibly matching TRBD2 (5 bases). The CDR3 runs 16 residues. The germline V and J ends were trimmed by 7 bases and 4 bases, with 20 bases remaining between them. CDR1 and CDR2 from the germline V gene are MNHNY and SVGAGI (reference sequence). The DNA of the CDR3 is TGTGCCAGCACTCGGTTGGGTGGGAGTTTTTACAATGAGCAGTTCTTC. Translation gives CASTRLGGSFYNEQFF.

The chain is built from TRBV9 and TRBJ1-3; no reliable D call. Trimming took off 4 bases at V and 3 bases at J, with 17 bases between the two ends. The germline CDR1 and CDR2 sequences are SGDLS and YYNGEE. The CDR3 loop spans 16 amino acids. Here the CDR3 DNA reads TGTGCCAGCAGCCCCCCCGGCAGGATACGTGGAAACACCATATATTTT. Encoded protein: CASSPPGRIRGNTIYF.

The V gene is TRBV5-1, the J gene TRBJ1-1; the D gene is possibly TRBD1 (5 bases). V dropped 2 bases and J dropped 3 bases, with 8 bases sitting between them. The CDR3 length is 13 residues. Per germline, CDR1 SGHRS and CDR2 YFSETQ. The CDR3 region has the DNA TGCGCCAGCAGCTTCCTCAGGGACACTGAAGCTTTCTTT. Residues: CASSFLRDTEAFF. The entire variable domain, with the rest obtained from reference TRBV5-1 and TRBJ1-1, is as follows: KAGVTQTPRYLIKTRGQQVTLSCSPISGHRSVSWYQQTPGQGLQFLFEYFSETQRNKGNFPGRFSGRQFSNSRSEMNVSTLELGDSALYLCASSFLRDTEAFFGQGTRLTVV.

V gene TRBV7-9 combines with J gene TRBJ1-4, with D possibly TRBD1 on 5 matching bases. The length of the CDR3 is 12 residues. Trimming removed 5 bases from V and 7 bases from J, with 8 bases in between. Germline loops: CDR1 SEHNR, CDR2 FQNEAQ (reference sequence). The CDR3, as DNA: TGTGCCAGCAGCCTGACAGTTGAAAAACTGTTTTTT. This translates into CASSLTVEKLFF.

The rearrangement joins TRBV4-2 to TRBJ2-7, with a possible D match to TRBD2 (6 bases). The CDR3 is made up of 17 amino acids. Trimming removed 0 bases from V and 2 bases from J, with 17 bases in between. The germline V gene has CDR1 LGHNA and CDR2 YNFKEQ. For the CDR3, the DNA is TGTGCCAGCAGCCAAGAAGGGACCGGGACTCCGACCTACGAGCAGTACTTC. This encodes CASSQEGTGTPTYEQYF.